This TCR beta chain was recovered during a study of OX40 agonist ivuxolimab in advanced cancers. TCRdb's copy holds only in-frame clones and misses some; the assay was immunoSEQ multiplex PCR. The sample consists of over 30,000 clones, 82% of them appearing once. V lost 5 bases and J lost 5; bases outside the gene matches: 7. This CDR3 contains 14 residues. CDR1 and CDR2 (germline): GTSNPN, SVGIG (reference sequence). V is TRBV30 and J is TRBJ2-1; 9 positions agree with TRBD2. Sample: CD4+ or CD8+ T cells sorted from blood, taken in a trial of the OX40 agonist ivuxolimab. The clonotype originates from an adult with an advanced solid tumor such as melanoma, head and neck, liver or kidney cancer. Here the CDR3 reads CAWQRAGGNNEQFF. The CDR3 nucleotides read TGTGCCTGGCAGCGGGCGGGAGGGAACAATGAGCAGTTCTTC.